Listed here are 14 T cell receptor beta chains from one sample, sequenced in a study of blood T cell repertoires in COVID-19. TCRdb's copy holds only in-frame clones and misses some; the assay was immunoSEQ multiplex PCR. In the table there are 250,000 to 300,000 clones, about nine tenths of which are singletons. Sequenced: peripheral blood. Every receptor here comes from a woman aged 25 to 39 with COVID-19, enrolled during active disease.

This chain connects TRBV7-9 to TRBJ2-3; 7 nucleotides agree with TRBD2. CDR3 size: 15 residues. The germline CDR1 and CDR2 sequences are SEHNR and FQNEAQ (reference sequence). The J segment lost 0 bases and the V segment lost 5 bases, leaving 5 bases of the junction unmatched. CDR3 nucleotides: TGTGCCAGCAGCCCAGGGACTATCAGCACAGATACGCAGTATTTT. It is translated as CASSPGTISTDTQYF.

The rearrangement uses TRBV5-6 and TRBJ2-2, with 10 bases lining up with TRBD1. Per germline, CDR1 SGHDT and CDR2 YYEEEE. CDR3 length: 16 amino acids. V trimming: 5 bases; J trimming: 3 bases; junction bases outside the gene matches: 7. DNA of the CDR3: TGTGCCAGCAGTCGGGACAGGGGACGTGACACCGGGGAGCTGTTTTTT. This gives the protein CASSRDRGRDTGELFF.

The V call is TRBV5-1, the J call TRBJ1-3, with a tentative D call TRBD1 (6 bases). Per the germline V gene, CDR1 is SGHRS and CDR2 is YFSETQ. Trimming removed 6 bases from V and 3 bases from J, with 16 bases in between. The CDR3 spans 15 residues. CDR3 sequence (DNA): TGCGCCAGCACCCCCGGGGGGGCAGGTGGAAACACCATATATTTT. It codes for CASTPGGAGGNTIYF.

The V gene is TRBV7-9, the J gene TRBJ2-2; D is ambiguous. This CDR3 spans 12 amino acids. Germline loops: CDR1 SEHNR, CDR2 FQNEAQ (reference sequence). V dropped 10 bases and J dropped 2 bases, with 8 bases sitting between them. The CDR3 sequence: CATLGNTGELFF. CDR3 sequence (DNA): TGTGCCACCCTGGGCAACACCGGGGAGCTGTTTTTT.

This clone was seen only once. This chain uses TRBV9 with TRBJ1-3; tentative D call: TRBD1 (6 bases). V was clipped by 3 bases and J by 0 bases, with 13 bases between them. Germline-derived CDR1 and CDR2 are SGDLS and YYNGEE. The CDR3 sequence is 16 residues long. The CDR3: CASSAGTPSSGNTIYF. CDR3 DNA: TGTGCCAGCAGCGCTGGGACACCGAGCTCTGGAAACACCATATATTTT. Looking up the rest from reference TRBV9 and TRBJ1-3 gives the full variable domain: DSGVTQTPKHLITATGQRVTLRCSPRSGDLSVYWYQQSLDQGLQFLIQYYNGEERAKGNILERFSAQQFPDLHSELNLSSLELGDSALYFCASSAGTPSSGNTIYFGEGSWLTVV.

V usage is TRBV11-2 and J usage is TRBJ1-1; 11 nucleotides align to TRBD1. With 3 bases clipped from V and 4 bases from J, the junction kept 10 bases outside the gene matches. CDR1 and CDR2 from the germline V gene are SGHAT and FQNNGV. The CDR3 is 17 residues long. The CDR3, as DNA: TGTGCCAGCAGCTTTGCCTCCGACGGGACAGGGGGCACTGAAGCTTTCTTT. It codes for CASSFASDGTGGTEAFF. Looking up the rest from reference TRBV11-2 and TRBJ1-1 gives the full variable domain: EAGVAQSPRYKIIEKRQSVAFWCNPISGHATLYWYQQILGQGPKLLIQFQNNGVVDDSQLPKDRFSAERLKGVDSTLKIQPAKLEDSAVYLCASSFASDGTGGTEAFFGQGTRLTVV.

The V call is TRBV7-9, the J call TRBJ1-2; 8 bases are a match to TRBD1. Germline V lookup: CDR1 SEHNR, CDR2 FQNEAQ (reference sequence). The J segment lost 4 bases and the V segment lost 5 bases, leaving 6 bases of the junction unmatched. This CDR3 region has 14 residues. The CDR3: CASSPGTGPYGYTF. The CDR3 coding sequence is TGTGCCAGCAGCCCAGGGACAGGCCCCTATGGCTACACCTTC.

This clone showed up just a few times. The chain employs TRBV12-5 and TRBJ2-3; D is unclear. Germline assignment: CDR1 LGHNT and CDR2 FRNRAP. This CDR3 is built from 13 residues. V lost 9 bases, J lost 2 bases, and 12 bases lay in between. CDR3 sequence (DNA): TGTGCTAGCCGGGTCATTAACACAGATACGCAGTATTTT. It encodes CASRVINTDTQYF.

The J gene is TRBJ1-6, the V gene TRBV5-6, with 10 bases identical to TRBD1. The CDR3 has 12 residues. Germline trimming cut 4 bases from V and 17 bases from J; bases unmatched to any gene: 6. CDR1 is SGHDT, CDR2 YYEEEE, per germline. DNA for the CDR3: TGTGCCAGCAGCCCCGGGACAGGGGCTTTCCACTTT. This codes for CASSPGTGAFHF. Looking up the rest from reference TRBV5-6 and TRBJ1-6 gives the full variable domain: DAGVTQSPTHLIKTRGQQVTLRCSPKSGHDTVSWYQQALGQGPQFIFQYYEEEERQRGNFPDRFSGHQFPNYSSELNVNALLLGDSALYLCASSPGTGAFHFGNGTRLTVT.

This rearrangement joins TRBV3-1 (or the pseudogene TRBV3-2) to TRBJ2-5; TRBD2 matches 9 bases. This CDR3 comprises 13 residues. Unmatched junction bases numbered 3, after V lost 7 bases and J lost 3 bases. Germline V gene data show CDR1 as LGHDT and CDR2 as YNNKEL (reference sequence). The CDR3 protein is CASKRLAEETQYF. The CDR3 bases are TGTGCCAGCAAACGACTAGCGGAAGAGACCCAGTACTTC.

The chain couples TRBV11-2 to TRBJ1-6, with TRBD1 matching 7 bases. CDR3 size: 15 residues. Germline trimming cut 5 bases from V and 6 bases from J; bases unmatched to any gene: 7. CDR1 is SGHAT, CDR2 FQNNGV, per germline. The DNA of the CDR3 is TGTGCCAGCAGCACAGGGACAGCCCCTAATTCACCCCTCCACTTT. Its translation: CASSTGTAPNSPLHF.

V and J are TRBV6-1 and TRBJ1-3; possibly TRBD1 for D (6 bases). Germline V CDR1 and CDR2: MNHNS, SASEGT. Trimming stripped 1 base from V and 4 bases from J, with 14 bases between. The CDR3 sequence is 16 residues long. CDR3 sequence: CASSEGDRLIGNTIYF. CDR3 bases: TGTGCCAGCAGTGAAGGTGACAGGTTAATAGGAAACACCATATATTTT.

This clone appeared once. The V gene is TRBV19, the J gene TRBJ1-5; 10 nucleotides agree with TRBD1. Germline trimming cut 6 bases from V and 6 bases from J; bases unmatched to any gene: 5. The CDR3 covers 14 residues. Germline CDR1 is LNHDA and CDR2 is SQIVND (reference sequence). The CDR3 DNA follows: TGTGCCAGTAGCGACAGGGGGCTCGGTCAGCCCCAGCATTTT. As protein: CASSDRGLGQPQHF.

This clone was recorded only once. This sequence joins TRBV30 and TRBJ2-5, with 8 nucleotides matching TRBD2. Germline V gene sequence: CDR1 GTSNPN, CDR2 SVGIG (reference sequence). Trimming took 0 bases from V and 2 from J; bases not matched to a gene: 5. The CDR3 has 15 residues. CDR3 amino acids: CAWSVGGGLQETQYF. CDR3 in DNA: TGTGCCTGGAGTGTAGGCGGGGGGCTTCAAGAGACCCAGTACTTC.